This T cell receptor (beta chain) was identified in a study of CD8 T cells in Susac syndrome (dated by TCRdb to the late 2010s). With respect to the entire study: The study used repertoire sequencing to test whether antigen drove CD8+ T cell activation and differentiation in Susac syndrome. Clonality of the CD8+ T cell repertoire was compared between about a dozen healthy donors, 14 Susac syndrome patients and 15 multiple sclerosis patients. Here is what the overall study found, with its caveats: The number of individuals in the TCR sequencing and HLA analysis was recognized as being relatively small.

As to this clonotype: Its cognate antigen has yet to be identified. No much larger clone is present one base from it, and per-base qualities are unavailable.

The CDR3 contains 13 residues, cysteine and phenylalanine counted. The CDR3 DNA has 39 bases and is translated from base 1. CDR1 and CDR2, per the germline V gene (reference sequence), are LNHDA and SQIVND. V lost 6 bases and J lost 1 base; the stretch between them is 9 bases long. RNA was extracted using the RNeasy kit, and roughly 0.5 to 1 microgram was reverse transcribed with random hexamers. TCR beta CDR3 regions were amplified with the immunoSEQ multiplex PCR assay covering 54 Vbeta and 13 Jbeta segments. PCR amplification bias was corrected using a synthetic template baseline for primer optimization and computational correction. In the paper's pipeline: Reads were assigned to V, D and J genes according to IMGT and analyzed in immunoSEQ Analyzer, with only productive sequences retained. Clonality was calculated as one minus the Shannon entropy normalized by log2 of the number of productive unique sequences. For each patient and control, public and private clones were evaluated within the 100 most prevalent clones. A clone was defined as Susac-specific if it was absent from the healthy and MS cohorts, from 950 to 1,300 published viral clones and from other ImmuneACCESS disease sequences. TCRdb trimmed the raw reads at Q25, called clones with MiXCR and kept productive beta chains. Under each unique CDR3 protein, matching rows form one entry showing the most common genes and DNA. None of the V and J calls come from the authors' own analysis; TCRdb made them. Across this sample there are roughly 150,000 distinct CDR3 sequences, with roughly 94% seen only once. In total, the top ten clones hold roughly 0.19% of the sample.

Peripheral blood CD8+ and CD4+ T cells from healthy donors, Susac syndrome patients and multiple sclerosis patients were profiled using high-throughput TCR beta sequencing. The multiple sclerosis controls were treatment-naive patients who had stable or active relapsing-remitting disease and met the revised McDonald criteria. Bulk CD8+ and CD4+ T cells were purified magnetically by negative isolation, whereas CD8+ TEMRA cells were enriched by FACS. Blood was drawn into EDTA tubes, processed within 24 hours, and PBMCs were isolated by density gradient centrifugation. PBMCs intended for TCR sequencing were cryopreserved in liquid nitrogen and thawed later in a water bath at 37 degrees C. The sorted or isolated CD4+, CD8+ and CD8+ TEMRA cells had a purity of 90% or higher.

This chain joins TRBV19 to TRBJ1-1; the D region possibly corresponds to TRBD1 (5 bases align). The TCR was taken from a human donor with multiple sclerosis. Specimen: CD8+ T cells from PBMCs. CDR3 reads: CASSWGPNTEAFF. The DNA is as follows: TGTGCCAGTAGCTGGGGCCCGAACACTGAAGCTTTCTTT.